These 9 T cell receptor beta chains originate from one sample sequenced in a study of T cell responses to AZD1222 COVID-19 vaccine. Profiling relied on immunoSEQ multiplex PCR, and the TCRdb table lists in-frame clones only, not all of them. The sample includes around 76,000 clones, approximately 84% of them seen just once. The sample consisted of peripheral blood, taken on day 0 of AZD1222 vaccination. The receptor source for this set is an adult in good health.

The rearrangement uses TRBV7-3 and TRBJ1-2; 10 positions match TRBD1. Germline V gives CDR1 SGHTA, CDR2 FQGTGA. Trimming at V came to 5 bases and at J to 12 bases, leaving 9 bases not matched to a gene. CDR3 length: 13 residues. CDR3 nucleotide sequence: TGTGCCAGCAGCACCGGGACAGGGGATTCGAACACCTTC. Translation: CASSTGTGDSNTF.

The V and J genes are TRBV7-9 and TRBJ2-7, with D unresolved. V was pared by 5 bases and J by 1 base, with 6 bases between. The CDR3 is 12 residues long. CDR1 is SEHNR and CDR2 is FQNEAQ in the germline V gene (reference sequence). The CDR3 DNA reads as TGTGCCAGCAGCGCCCAATCCTACGAGCAGTACTTC. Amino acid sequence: CASSAQSYEQYF.

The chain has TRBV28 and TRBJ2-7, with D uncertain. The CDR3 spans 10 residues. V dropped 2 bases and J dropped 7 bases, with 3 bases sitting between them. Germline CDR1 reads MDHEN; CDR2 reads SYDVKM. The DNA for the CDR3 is TGTGCCAGCAGTTTAGGAGAGCAGTACTTC. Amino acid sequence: CASSLGEQYF. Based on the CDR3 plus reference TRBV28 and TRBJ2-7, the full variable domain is DVKVTQSSRYLVKRTGEKVFLECVQDMDHENMFWYRQDPGLGLRLIYFSYDVKMKEKGDIPEGYSVSREKKERFSLILESASTNQTSMYLCASSLGEQYFGPGTRLTVT.

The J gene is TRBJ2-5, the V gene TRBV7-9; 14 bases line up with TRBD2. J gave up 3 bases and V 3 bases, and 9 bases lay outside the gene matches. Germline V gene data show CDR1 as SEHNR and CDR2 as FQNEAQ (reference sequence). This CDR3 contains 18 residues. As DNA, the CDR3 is TGTGCCAGCAGCTTCCAGGGGACTAGCGGGGGTGGGGAAGAGACCCAGTACTTC. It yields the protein CASSFQGTSGGGEETQYF.

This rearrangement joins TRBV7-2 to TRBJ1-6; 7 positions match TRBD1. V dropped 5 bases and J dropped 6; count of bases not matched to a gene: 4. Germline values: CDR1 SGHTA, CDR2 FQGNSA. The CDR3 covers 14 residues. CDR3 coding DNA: TGTGCCAGCAGCCCGACAGGGTTTAATTCACCCCTCCACTTT. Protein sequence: CASSPTGFNSPLHF.

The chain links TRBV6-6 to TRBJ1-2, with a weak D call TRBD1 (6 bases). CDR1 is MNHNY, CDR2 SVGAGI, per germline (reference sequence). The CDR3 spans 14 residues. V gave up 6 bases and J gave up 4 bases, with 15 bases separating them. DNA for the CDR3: TGTGCCAGCAGACTACAGGGTCTCGGCTATGGCTACACCTTC. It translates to CASRLQGLGYGYTF.

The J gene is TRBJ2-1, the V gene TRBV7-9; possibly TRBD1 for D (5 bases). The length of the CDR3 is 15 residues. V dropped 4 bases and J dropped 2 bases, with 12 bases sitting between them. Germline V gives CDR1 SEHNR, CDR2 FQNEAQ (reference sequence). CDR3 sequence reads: CASSSTGLAYNEQFF. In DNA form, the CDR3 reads TGTGCCAGCAGCTCAACAGGCTTGGCCTACAATGAGCAGTTCTTC.

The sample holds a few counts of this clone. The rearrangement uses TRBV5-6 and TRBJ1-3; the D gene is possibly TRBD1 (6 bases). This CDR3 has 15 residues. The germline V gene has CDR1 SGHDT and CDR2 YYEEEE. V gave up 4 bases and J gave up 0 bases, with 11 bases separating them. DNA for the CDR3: TGTGCCAGCAGCGGTACGGACAGCTCTGGAAACACCATATATTTT. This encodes CASSGTDSSGNTIYF.

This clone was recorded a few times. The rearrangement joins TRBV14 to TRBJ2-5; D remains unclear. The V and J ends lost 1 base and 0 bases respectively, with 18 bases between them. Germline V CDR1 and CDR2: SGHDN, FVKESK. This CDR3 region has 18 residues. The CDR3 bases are TGTGCCAGCAGCCAAGGGGTCATCGCTCACCCGGACCAAGAGACCCAGTACTTC. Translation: CASSQGVIAHPDQETQYF.